Each of the 10 T cell receptor beta chains below was sequenced from the same sample in a study of cytotoxic CD8 clonotypes in ibrutinib-treated CLL. The repertoire was sequenced with immunoSEQ multiplex PCR; TCRdb's copy has only in-frame clones and lacks some. The sample shows tens of thousands of clones, less than 90% of them seen only once. Sequenced here: PBMCs, sampled after 24 months of ibrutinib treatment. The receptors stem from a human donor with chronic lymphocytic leukemia.

V and J are TRBV7-3 and TRBJ2-3, with D possibly TRBD2 on 6 matching bases. V was pared by 5 bases and J by 7 bases, with 13 bases between. Germline V gene data show CDR1 as SGHTA and CDR2 as FQGTGA. The CDR3 is 13 amino acids. The CDR3 loop is CASSQLAFYTQYF. The DNA of the CDR3 is TGTGCCAGCAGCCAGCTAGCGTTTTATACGCAGTATTTT.

This chain uses TRBV28 with TRBJ2-7; 7 positions match TRBD2. The CDR3 covers 14 residues. CDR1 is MDHEN and CDR2 is SYDVKM in the germline V gene. Trimming at V came to 7 bases and at J to 6 bases, leaving 12 bases not matched to a gene. CDR3: CASTPSGLDREQYF. The CDR3 nucleotides read TGTGCCAGCACCCCTAGCGGACTAGACCGCGAGCAGTACTTC.

The chain's CDR3 is CASSTGDRGSGYTF. The CDR3, as DNA: TGTGCCAGTAGTACGGGAGACAGGGGGTCTGGCTACACCTTC. J is TRBJ1-2 and V is TRBV19, with 9 bases lining up with TRBD1. J lost 7 bases, V lost 4 bases, and 7 bases had no gene match. The length of the CDR3 is 14 residues. Germline-derived CDR1 and CDR2 are LNHDA and SQIVND (reference sequence).

The V and J genes are TRBV18 and TRBJ2-5; D remains unclear. The germline V gene encodes CDR1 KGHSH and CDR2 LQKENI. The V and J ends lost 3 bases and 7 bases respectively, with 12 bases between them. The CDR3 extends over 13 amino acids. The CDR3 region is CASSPDLAATQYF. DNA for the CDR3: TGTGCCAGCTCACCGGATTTGGCGGCGACCCAGTACTTC.

V usage is TRBV2 and J usage is TRBJ1-2; D perhaps matches TRBD1 (6 bases). The CDR3 runs 14 residues. Germline V lookup: CDR1 SNHLY, CDR2 FYNNEI. V lost 6 bases and J 4 bases, leaving 15 bases between the germline ends. The CDR3 loop reads CASSLWTVRYGYTF. CDR3 DNA sequence: TGTGCCAGCAGCCTCTGGACAGTCCGCTATGGCTACACCTTC.

The V and J genes are TRBV6-1 and TRBJ2-7; weak D call: TRBD1 (6 bases). This CDR3 region has 13 residues. Trimming left V 6 bases short and J 6 bases short, with 15 bases between. Germline CDR1 MNHNS, CDR2 SASEGT. CDR3 sequence: CASSTGTSPEQYF. CDR3 nucleotides: TGTGCCAGCAGCACAGGGACCTCCCCCGAGCAGTACTTC.

In its sample, this clone was seen once. This rearrangement joins TRBV5-1 to TRBJ2-7; 9 bases map to TRBD1. This CDR3 contains 14 residues. J lost 4 bases, V lost 0 bases, and 2 bases had no gene match. Germline V gene lookup returns CDR1 SGHRS and CDR2 YFSETQ. CDR3 DNA: TGCGCCAGCAGCTTGGGACAGGGGGTATACGAGCAGTACTTC. It specifies CASSLGQGVYEQYF. The full variable domain, rest sourced from reference TRBV5-1 and TRBJ2-7, is KAGVTQTPRYLIKTRGQQVTLSCSPISGHRSVSWYQQTPGQGLQFLFEYFSETQRNKGNFPGRFSGRQFSNSRSEMNVSTLELGDSALYLCASSLGQGVYEQYFGPGTRLTVT.

This clone has only a few counts. The J gene is TRBJ2-5, the V gene TRBV19; D perhaps matches TRBD2 (6 bases). V was trimmed by 5 bases and J by 5 bases, leaving 12 bases between them. There are 13 residues in the CDR3. Germline lookup yields CDR1 LNHDA and CDR2 SQIVND (reference sequence). CDR3 loop: CASSATSRETQYF. The CDR3 region has the DNA TGTGCCAGTAGTGCAACTAGCCGGGAGACCCAGTACTTC.

The genes are TRBV11-3 and TRBJ2-1, with 10 positions matching TRBD2. V trimming: 4 bases; J trimming: 4 bases; junction bases outside the gene matches: 1. Germline V gene sequence: CDR1 SGHNT, CDR2 YENEEA. This CDR3 has 14 amino acids. This CDR3 is CASSYSGGYNEQFF. CDR3 in DNA: TGTGCCAGCAGCTATAGCGGGGGGTACAATGAGCAGTTCTTC. Based on the CDR3 plus reference TRBV11-3 and TRBJ2-1, the full variable domain is EAGVVQSPRYKIIEKKQPVAFWCNPISGHNTLYWYLQNLGQGPELLIRYENEEAVDDSQLPKDRFSAERLKGVDSTLKIQPAELGDSAVYLCASSYSGGYNEQFFGPGTRLTVL.

In the case of this clone: This probably arose from a read error, given a far larger clone one base away. This sample also contains other DNA sequences that code for the same CDR3. The gene calls are TRBV5-4 and TRBJ2-6, with D possibly matching TRBD1 (5 bases). Trimming removed 4 bases from V and 0 bases from J, with 11 bases in between. CDR1 is SGHNT and CDR2 is YYREEE in the germline V gene (reference sequence). The CDR3 contains 16 residues. The CDR3 sequence: CASSQGVVSGANVLTF. DNA of the CDR3: TGTGCCAGCAGCCAAGGGGTTGTCTCTGGGGCCAACGTCCTGACTTTC.